This T cell receptor beta chain was recovered during a study of T-cell memory formation after mild COVID-19. Study-level information: TCR clustering was largely donor specific.

This clonotype was seen a handful of times. TCRdb fed the 5' RACE reads into MiXCR, producing one record per CDR3 protein. The table has tens of thousands of distinct CDR3 sequences, 16% seen once. V gave up 8 bases and J gave up 3 bases; unmatched junction bases: 8. CDR3 length: 15 residues. The germline V gene has CDR1 MGHDK and CDR2 SYGVNS. The source is an adult woman who had mild COVID-19 (a few samples of this study predate the infection). Cell type and time point are not known. Sequencing input: PBMCs or a T cell subset sorted from them (not recorded which). This chain joins TRBV25-1 and TRBJ2-1; 9 nucleotides agree with TRBD2. This CDR3 reads CASDPTSGGYNEQFF. The CDR3 DNA reads as TGTGCCAGCGACCCGACTAGCGGAGGCTACAATGAGCAGTTCTTC. Filled out from reference TRBV25-1 and TRBJ2-1, the complete variable domain reads EADIYQTPRYLVIGTGKKITLECSQTMGHDKMYWYQQDPGMELHLIHYSYGVNSTEKGDLSSESTVSRIRTEHFPLTLESARPSHTSQYLCASDPTSGGYNEQFFGPGTRLTVL.